This T cell receptor beta chain is drawn from a study of control samples from healthy donors and cancer patients (TCRdb year 2020). Libraries came from the immunoSEQ multiplex PCR assay. As stored in TCRdb, this immuneACCESS dataset retains in-frame rearrangements with V and J assigned. A fraction of the clones does not appear; measured against another copy, unresolved V genes explain less than half of the discrepancy, and the remainder lacks a known reason. The sample table lists 150,000 to 200,000 clones, 90% of them with a count of one. The ten biggest clones cover 1.2% to 1.5% of the sample. The germline V gene gives CDR1 as KGHSH and CDR2 as LQKENI. Trimming accounts for 2 bases at V and 7 bases at J, while the number of junction bases matched to no gene is 8. The CDR3 runs 15 amino acids, cysteine and phenylalanine included. CDR3 DNA is the only sequence kept; it has 45 bases, read in frame from the first base.

As for this clone: The target of this receptor is not known. Base-call qualities are not available, and no considerably larger clone is one nucleotide away.

This receptor was identified in a woman aged 45 to 65 in good health. The chain couples TRBV18 to TRBJ2-7; TRBD2 matches 10 bases in the middle. The specimen was blood. The CDR3 protein: CASSPVAGGPREQYF. The bases are TGTGCCAGCTCACCAGTAGCGGGAGGCCCCCGGGAGCAGTACTTC.